This T cell receptor beta chain was found in a study of early T cells in non-severe SARS-CoV-2 infection. This clonotype was observed at least ten times. Individually, cDNA molecules had unique molecular identifiers attached to them. TCRdb independently ran MiXCR on the 5' RACE reads; one entry per CDR3 protein. The table records 25,000 to 30,000 distinct CDR3 sequences, 5.1% of them present only once. With V trimmed by 1 base and J by 3 bases, 6 bases remained unmatched. The CDR3 has 17 residues. CDR1 SGHVS and CDR2 FQNEAQ come from the germline V gene. This rearrangement joins TRBV7-8 to TRBJ2-2; 9 bases map to TRBD1. This sequence originates from an adult who was a healthcare worker with PCR-confirmed SARS-CoV-2 infection or an uninfected control (not recorded which). Sequencing used whole blood. Here the CDR3 reads CASSLVTGGTYTGELFF. The CDR3 bases are TGTGCCAGCAGCTTAGTCACAGGGGGCACGTACACCGGGGAGCTGTTTTTT.